This T cell receptor (beta chain) stems from a study of shared clonotypes between healthy human individuals. Across the whole study: Plates per donor: three CD4 naive, three CD4 memory, two CD8 naive, one CD8 memory.

General study points: Non-shared clonotypes displayed generation probabilities falling below those of clonotypes present in all four donors. Sharing across four donors was highest in naive CD4 (roughly 5%) and lowest in memory CD8 (roughly 0.4%).

Profiling relied on immunoSEQ multiplex PCR, and the TCRdb table lists in-frame clones only, not all of them. The sample lists about 580,000 clones, 98% seen once, with approximately 0.3% in the top ten. To note about this clone: Its antigen remains unknown.

V lost 6 bases and J 3 bases, leaving 15 bases between the germline ends. The CDR3 consists of 15 residues. CD45RO-negative, CCR7-positively selected cells formed the naive CD8 fraction, excluding terminally differentiated effector memory CD45RA+ cells. The V gene is TRBV23-1, the J gene TRBJ1-5; D is possibly TRBD1 (6 bases). TRBV23-1 is an ORF; its function is uncertain. Sequencing used naive CD8+ T cells sorted from blood. The receptor comes from a man under 40 in good health. The CDR3 region has the DNA TGCGCCAGCAGCAGAGGGACATACGACAATCAGCCCCAGCATTTT. This sequence encodes CASSRGTYDNQPQHF.